Below are 25 T cell receptor beta chains sequenced from a single sample in a study of shared clonotypes between healthy human individuals. This table comes from immunoSEQ multiplex PCR, and its TCRdb copy is limited to in-frame clones, with some not included. This table holds under 1,100,000 clones, around 74% found once. The sequenced sample consisted of memory CD4+ T cells sorted from blood. The subset denotes: CD45RA-negative fraction. These receptors all stem from a man younger than 35 in good health.

The chain has TRBV6-1 and TRBJ2-6, with unresolved D. Germline V gene sequence: CDR1 MNHNS, CDR2 SASEGT. The ends were cut back, 6 bases at V and 2 bases at J, with 8 bases in the middle. The CDR3 loop spans 14 amino acids. CDR3 DNA sequence: TGTGCCAGCAGACTTAGCACTGGGGCCAACGTCCTGACTTTC. Encoded protein: CASRLSTGANVLTF.

This clone was recorded only once. The chain uses TRBV4-1 and TRBJ2-5; 8 positions agree with TRBD2. This CDR3 is 16 amino acids long. Trimming at V came to 2 bases and at J to 7 bases, leaving 12 bases not matched to a gene. Germline V lookup: CDR1 MGHRA, CDR2 YSYEKL. CDR3 loop: CASSQLGLELSGTQYF. The CDR3 coding sequence is TGCGCCAGCAGCCAACTGGGACTAGAACTGAGCGGGACCCAGTACTTC.

This clone was seen more than once but under ten times. The chain couples TRBV6-1 to TRBJ2-4; 8 bases align to TRBD1. From germline, CDR1 is MNHNS and CDR2 SASEGT. With 6 bases clipped from V and 0 bases from J, the junction kept 4 bases outside the gene matches. CDR3 length: 15 residues. CDR3 residues: CASSLDRGAKNIQYF. Written as DNA, the CDR3 is TGTGCCAGCAGCCTAGACAGGGGAGCCAAAAACATTCAGTACTTC.

This rearrangement joins TRBV7-2 to TRBJ2-3, with D possibly matching TRBD2 (6 bases). The CDR3 loop spans 15 amino acids. Trimming stripped 0 bases from V and 0 bases from J, with 7 bases between. Germline V gives CDR1 SGHTA, CDR2 FQGNSA. CDR3 in amino acids: CASSLARGSTDTQYF. CDR3 DNA sequence: TGTGCCAGCAGCTTAGCCCGGGGGAGCACAGATACGCAGTATTTT.

This clone came up many times. Distinct nucleotide sequences in the sample also encode this CDR3. The rearrangement joins TRBV15 to TRBJ2-3; D is ambiguous. Germline lookup yields CDR1 LNHNV and CDR2 YYDKDF (reference sequence). CDR3 length: 16 amino acids. Trimming took 0 bases from V and 1 from J, leaving 11 bases between them. CDR3: CATSRDEGWGTDTQYF. The CDR3 DNA reads as TGTGCCACCAGCAGAGATGAAGGGTGGGGCACAGATACGCAGTATTTT.

The chain links TRBV2 to TRBJ2-7; TRBD1 matches at 10 bases. Germline-derived CDR1 and CDR2 are SNHLY and FYNNEI. V lost 6 bases and J lost 0; bases outside the gene matches: 2. There are 14 residues in the CDR3. The CDR3 is CASRGQGTSYEQYF. CDR3 DNA: TGTGCCAGCAGGGGACAGGGGACCTCCTACGAGCAGTACTTC.

This clone has a single count. V usage is TRBV18 and J usage is TRBJ1-3, with TRBD1 identical over 8 bases. Germline CDR1 is KGHSH and CDR2 is LQKENI. This CDR3 has 14 amino acids. Trimming removed 5 bases from V and 4 bases from J; junction bases left unmatched: 4. In nucleotides, the CDR3 is TGTGCCAGCTCAGGGGACAGGAGCGGAAACACCATATATTTT. Translated: CASSGDRSGNTIYF.

V usage is TRBV5-1 and J usage is TRBJ1-4; 10 positions agree with TRBD1. The CDR3 runs 15 residues. The V gene's germline CDR1 is SGHRS and CDR2 YFSETQ. The V and J ends lost 4 bases and 6 bases, in that order; junction bases with no gene match: 6. The CDR3, as DNA: TGCGCCAGCAGCGAAGGACAGGGGGGACATGAAAAACTGTTTTTT. Protein product: CASSEGQGGHEKLFF.

J is TRBJ1-6 and V is TRBV11-2, with a possible D match to TRBD1 (5 bases). Germline V lookup: CDR1 SGHAT, CDR2 FQNNGV. Trimming shortened V by 3 bases and J by 7 bases, and 10 bases separated the two germline ends. This CDR3 contains 14 residues. The CDR3 is CASSFTEGNSPLHF. Written as DNA, the CDR3 is TGTGCCAGCAGCTTCACGGAGGGGAATTCACCCCTCCACTTT.

This clone turned up a few times. The chain is built from TRBV5-1 and TRBJ2-2; 9 bases align to TRBD2. V trimming: 0 bases; J trimming: 8 bases; junction bases outside the gene matches: 8. The CDR3 is 16 residues long. Per the germline V gene, CDR1 is SGHRS and CDR2 is YFSETQ. This chain's CDR3 is CASSLDSGGAMGELFF. The CDR3 DNA sequence: TGCGCCAGCAGCTTGGATAGCGGGGGCGCCATGGGGGAGCTGTTTTTT.

The chain uses TRBV28 and TRBJ1-2; possibly TRBD1 for D (6 bases). Trimming removed 6 bases from V and 8 bases from J, with 22 bases in between. From germline, CDR1 is MDHEN and CDR2 SYDVKM. The CDR3 covers 15 residues. This CDR3 reads CASSTPVRGGRGYTF. As DNA, the CDR3 is TGTGCCAGCAGCACCCCCGTCAGGGGCGGGCGAGGCTACACCTTC.

The V call is TRBV19, the J call TRBJ2-2; TRBD2 might be the D (5 bases). V was shortened by 7 bases and J by 4 bases, with 16 bases between the two germline ends. Germline V gene lookup returns CDR1 LNHDA and CDR2 SQIVND (reference sequence). The CDR3 is 15 amino acids. CDR3 residues: CASTQGSRFTGELFF. The CDR3 region has the DNA TGTGCCAGTACTCAAGGGAGTAGGTTCACCGGGGAGCTGTTTTTT.

The gene calls are TRBV2 and TRBJ2-3; no clear D. Germline V gene lookup returns CDR1 SNHLY and CDR2 FYNNEI. The CDR3 is made up of 15 amino acids. Trimming stripped 5 bases from V and 0 bases from J, with 12 bases between. The CDR3 nucleotides are TGTGCCAGCAGTTCTTCTAGGAGTAGCACAGATACGCAGTATTTT. Translation: CASSSSRSSTDTQYF.

The V call is TRBV13, the J call TRBJ1-6; no clear D gene. V was trimmed by 4 bases and J by 2 bases, leaving 6 bases between them. The CDR3 has 14 residues. CDR1 PRHDT and CDR2 FYEKMQ come from the germline V gene (reference sequence). CDR3 sequence: CASSSTPYNSPLHF. CDR3 coding DNA: TGTGCCAGCAGCTCTACACCCTATAATTCACCCCTCCACTTT.

The rearrangement links TRBV6-1 to TRBJ2-4; D unresolved. The CDR3 has 11 amino acids. V shed 2 bases and J shed 7 bases, with 3 bases lying between them. CDR1 and CDR2 from the germline V gene are MNHNS and SASEGT. Here the CDR3 reads CASSERNIQYF. CDR3 nucleotides: TGTGCCAGCAGTGAAAGGAACATTCAGTACTTC.

In this sample, this clone turned up once. The sample has other DNA sequences that encode this CDR3 too. This sequence joins TRBV6-1 and TRBJ2-7; the D is unclear. The V end was cut by 1 base, the J end by 4 bases, with 5 bases between. The V gene's germline CDR1 is MNHNS and CDR2 SASEGT. The CDR3 covers 12 residues. CDR3 DNA sequence: TGTGCCAGCAGTGAAGGTGGATACGAGCAGTACTTC. Protein product: CASSEGGYEQYF.

The chain couples TRBV28 to TRBJ1-6, with TRBD1 matching 7 bases. The CDR3 spans 13 residues. V lost 9 bases, J lost 10 bases, and 9 bases stayed unmatched. Germline-derived CDR1 and CDR2 are MDHEN and SYDVKM. The CDR3 sequence is CASGGGGYSPLHF. In nucleotides, the CDR3 is TGTGCCAGTGGGGGAGGGGGCTACTCACCCCTCCACTTT.

The V call is TRBV5-1, the J call TRBJ1-2, with 9 bases matching TRBD1. J was trimmed by 7 bases and V by 2 bases; bases with no gene match: 9. The CDR3 spans 15 residues. The germline CDR1 and CDR2 sequences are SGHRS and YFSETQ. Written as DNA, the CDR3 is TGCGCCAGCAGCTTTGTGGGGACAGGGAGGATTGGCTACACCTTC. It encodes CASSFVGTGRIGYTF.

The V call is TRBV7-8, the J call TRBJ1-2; perhaps TRBD1 as D (6 bases). Looked up from germline, CDR1 is SGHVS and CDR2 is FQNEAQ. V lost 4 bases and J lost 8, with 20 bases in between. This CDR3 comprises 15 residues. CDR3 bases: TGTGCCAGCAGCTACGGACAGTCAATTGAGTTGGGCTACACCTTC. As protein: CASSYGQSIELGYTF.

The chain is built from TRBV7-2 and TRBJ2-5; TRBD2 matches at 10 bases. The junction had 8 bases not matched to a gene; V was cut back by 2 bases and J by 5 bases. Germline V gene sequence: CDR1 SGHTA, CDR2 FQGNSA. The CDR3 has 16 amino acids. The CDR3 loop is CASSLLAGGQRETQYF. In DNA, the CDR3 is TGTGCCAGCAGCTTATTAGCGGGAGGCCAGCGGGAGACCCAGTACTTC.

The count of this clone is one. This chain links TRBV27 with TRBJ2-7, with D possibly called TRBD1 or TRBD2 (7 bases each). Trimming took off 3 bases at V and 2 bases at J, with 11 bases between the two ends. CDR3 length: 14 amino acids. Germline assignment: CDR1 MNHEY and CDR2 SMNVEV (reference sequence). CDR3: CASSFQGGTYEQYF. In DNA, the CDR3 is TGTGCCAGCAGTTTTCAGGGGGGGACCTACGAGCAGTACTTC.

The chain recombines TRBV15 with TRBJ2-7; no reliable D call. Germline assignment: CDR1 LNHNV and CDR2 YYDKDF (reference sequence). CDR3 length: 16 amino acids. V was clipped by 5 bases and J by 0 bases, with 17 bases between them. In DNA form, the CDR3 reads TGTGCCACCAGCTCAATTACCAGTGCTAGCTCCTACGAGCAGTACTTC. This encodes CATSSITSASSYEQYF.

The CDR3 DNA reads TGCGCCAGCAGCTTGGGCGGACAGGCGGGGACTGAAGCTTTCTTT. This codes for CASSLGGQAGTEAFF. The chain is built from TRBV5-1 and TRBJ1-1, with TRBD1 identical over 7 bases. The CDR3 is 15 amino acids. In germline, CDR1 is SGHRS, CDR2 YFSETQ. V was clipped by 0 bases and J by 5 bases; unmatched bases: 7.

The rearrangement joins TRBV20-1 to TRBJ2-7; D is unresolved. The length of the CDR3 is 10 residues. Germline CDR1 is DFQATT and CDR2 is SNEGSKA (reference sequence). V lost 5 bases to trimming and J lost 4 bases, with 6 bases between them. The CDR3 spells CSAPVYEQYF. In DNA, the CDR3 is TGCAGTGCTCCAGTGTACGAGCAGTACTTC.

This clone was recorded at least ten times. V and J are TRBV27 and TRBJ1-1; possible D gene TRBD1, 6 bases. Germline CDR1 MNHEY, CDR2 SMNVEV (reference sequence). V gave up 4 bases and J gave up 0 bases, with 15 bases separating them. This CDR3 contains 16 residues. Written as DNA, the CDR3 is TGTGCCAGCAGTTCAGTACAGGGCGTAGTGAACACTGAAGCTTTCTTT. This encodes CASSSVQGVVNTEAFF.